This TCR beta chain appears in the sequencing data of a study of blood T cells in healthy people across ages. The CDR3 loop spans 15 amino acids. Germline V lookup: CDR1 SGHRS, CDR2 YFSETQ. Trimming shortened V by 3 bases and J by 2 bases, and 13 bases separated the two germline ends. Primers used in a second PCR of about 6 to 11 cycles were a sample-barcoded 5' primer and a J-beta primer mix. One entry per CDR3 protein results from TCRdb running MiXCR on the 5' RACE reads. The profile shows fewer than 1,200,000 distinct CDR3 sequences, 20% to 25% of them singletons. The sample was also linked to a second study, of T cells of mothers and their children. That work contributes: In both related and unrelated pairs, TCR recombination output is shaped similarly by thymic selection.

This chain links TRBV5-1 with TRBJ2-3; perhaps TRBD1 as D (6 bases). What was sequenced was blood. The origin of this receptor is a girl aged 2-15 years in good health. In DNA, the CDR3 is TGCGCCAGCAGCTGGAAAGGGACAAACACAGATACGCAGTATTTT. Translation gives CASSWKGTNTDTQYF.